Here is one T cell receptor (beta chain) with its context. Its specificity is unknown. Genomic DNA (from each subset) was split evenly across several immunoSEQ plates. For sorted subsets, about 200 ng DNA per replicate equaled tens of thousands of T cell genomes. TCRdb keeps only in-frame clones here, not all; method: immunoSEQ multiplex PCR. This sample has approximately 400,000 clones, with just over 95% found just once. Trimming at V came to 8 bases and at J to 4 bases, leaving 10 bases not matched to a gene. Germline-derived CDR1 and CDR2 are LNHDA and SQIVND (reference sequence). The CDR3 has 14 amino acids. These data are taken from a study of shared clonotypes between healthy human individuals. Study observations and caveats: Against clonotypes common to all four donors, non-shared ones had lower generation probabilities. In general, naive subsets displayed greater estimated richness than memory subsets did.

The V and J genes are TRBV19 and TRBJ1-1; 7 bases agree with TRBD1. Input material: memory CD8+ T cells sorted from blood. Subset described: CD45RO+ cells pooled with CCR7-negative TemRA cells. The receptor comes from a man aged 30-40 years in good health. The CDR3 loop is CASGRQGGGTEAFF. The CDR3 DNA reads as TGTGCCAGTGGACGACAGGGAGGGGGCACTGAAGCTTTCTTT.